The clone carrying this TCR beta chain has a handful of counts. Its target is not known. Trimming left V 7 bases short and J 0 bases short, with 9 bases between. In germline, CDR1 is SQVTM, CDR2 ANQGSEA. This CDR3 has 12 residues. The data belong to a study of pediatric ulcerative colitis. Study-wide results and limits: Substantially fewer templates came from a couple of patients' blood samples.

Assay: immunoSEQ multiplex PCR; the TCRdb copy retains only in-frame clones and omits some. The sample records about 64,000 clones, about nine tenths being singletons. Material for sequencing was blood. The TCR comes from a boy aged 5-17 years with severe ulcerative colitis. The J gene is TRBJ1-1, the V gene TRBV29-1, with no clear D. The CDR3 DNA sequence: TGCAGCGGTACTACACTGAACACTGAAGCTTTCTTT. It codes for CSGTTLNTEAFF.